Listed here is a single T cell receptor (beta chain). Its antigen is unidentified. This sample is drawn from a study of graft-versus-host responses after intestinal transplantation. Whole-study context: Each recipient received a multivisceral, liver-intestinal, or isolated intestinal graft. Induction using anti-thymocyte globulin, followed by tacrolimus and steroids for roughly 3 years, was given to all recipients.

Notes on the study in general: In patients with graft-donor T cell macrochimerism, allograft graft-versus-host to host-versus-graft clonal ratios were high.

Clones were sequenced by immunoSEQ multiplex PCR, and TCRdb holds only the in-frame ones, with some missing. The data hold 65,000 to 90,000 clones, with around 92% observed a single time. The CDR3 has 17 residues. V lost 2 bases and J lost 4, with 19 bases in between. CDR1 is SGHAT, CDR2 FQDESV, per germline (reference sequence). The chain is built from TRBV11-1 and TRBJ2-3; D is perhaps TRBD1 (5 bases). The material sequenced was unstimulated CD8+ T cells sorted from spleen or lymph node cells, taken before transplant. The clonotype comes from a human donor who was the organ donor for an intestinal transplant. The CDR3 reads CASSLHTQVVFADTQYF. The DNA for the CDR3 is TGTGCCAGCAGCTTACACACACAGGTTGTCTTCGCAGATACGCAGTATTTT. The full variable domain, with the rest looked up from reference TRBV11-1 and TRBJ2-3, is EAEVAQSPRYKITEKSQAVAFWCDPISGHATLYWYRQILGQGPELLVQFQDESVVDDSQLPKDRFSAERLKGVDSTLKIQPAELGDSAMYLCASSLHTQVVFADTQYFGPGTRLTVL.